The present entry profiles one T cell receptor (beta chain) with its context. These data come from a study of blood T cell repertoires in COVID-19. Assay: immunoSEQ multiplex PCR; the TCRdb copy retains only in-frame clones and omits some. This sample has 170,000 or so clones; about nine tenths occur once, and the top ten carry approximately 9%. Per the germline V gene, CDR1 is SGDLS and CDR2 is YYNGEE. Trimming left V 0 bases short and J 5 bases short, with 12 bases between. The CDR3 length is 14 residues. The chain recombines TRBV9 with TRBJ2-7; D uncertain. Sequenced material: PBMCs or T cells enriched from blood (not recorded which). The clonotype was recovered from a woman younger than 35 who had recovered from COVID-19. The chain's CDR3 is CASSVDGLENEQYF. CDR3 DNA: TGTGCCAGCAGCGTAGACGGGTTGGAAAACGAGCAGTACTTC. The whole variable domain, filled in from reference TRBV9 and TRBJ2-7, reads DSGVTQTPKHLITATGQRVTLRCSPRSGDLSVYWYQQSLDQGLQFLIQYYNGEERAKGNILERFSAQQFPDLHSELNLSSLELGDSALYFCASSVDGLENEQYFGPGTRLTVT.